Presented here are 8 T cell receptor beta chains from one specimen sequenced in a study of blood T cell repertoires in COVID-19. Repertoires were generated with immunoSEQ multiplex PCR, while TCRdb's copy carries only in-frame clones and drops some. The sample contains some 88,000 clones, 75% to 85% of which appear only once. Specimen: peripheral blood. The receptor set was obtained from a human donor in a cohort sampled during active COVID-19.

The chain employs TRBV27 and TRBJ2-7, with TRBD2 matching over 12 bases. Germline V gene data show CDR1 as MNHEY and CDR2 as SMNVEV (reference sequence). The CDR3 loop spans 16 amino acids. The ends lost 4 bases at V and 4 bases at J; junction bases unmatched: 8. Here the CDR3 reads CASSSLTSGRVYEQYF. CDR3 DNA sequence: TGTGCCAGCAGTTCATTGACTAGCGGGAGAGTATACGAGCAGTACTTC.

The rearrangement links TRBV27 to TRBJ2-1; 7 bases are shared with TRBD2. This CDR3 has 16 amino acids. Germline trimming cut 3 bases from V and 0 bases from J; bases unmatched to any gene: 5. The germline CDR1 and CDR2 sequences are MNHEY and SMNVEV (reference sequence). CDR3: CASSFFGGSSYNEQFF. The CDR3 nucleotides read TGTGCCAGCAGTTTCTTCGGCGGGAGCTCCTACAATGAGCAGTTCTTC.

The V gene is TRBV4-2, the J gene TRBJ2-7; TRBD2 matches 11 bases. The germline CDR1 and CDR2 sequences are LGHNA and YNFKEQ. The CDR3 spans 15 residues. Losses at the gene ends were 3 bases for V and 3 bases for J; bases not matched to a gene: 4. The CDR3 DNA follows: TGTGCCAGCAGCCAGCGGACTAGCGGGCTCTACGAGCAGTACTTC. Its protein is CASSQRTSGLYEQYF.

The chain is built from TRBV7-9 and TRBJ2-1; D might be TRBD2 (5 bases). The length of the CDR3 is 13 residues. V gave up 2 bases and J gave up 5 bases, with 7 bases separating them. Germline-derived CDR1 and CDR2 are SEHNR and FQNEAQ (reference sequence). The CDR3 DNA reads TGTGCCAGCAGCTTAAGAGGGAACAATGAGCAGTTCTTC. Residues: CASSLRGNNEQFF.

In its sample, this clone was seen once. The chain couples TRBV12-3 or TRBV12-4 to TRBJ2-3; maybe TRBD1 (6 bases). V lost 6 bases and J lost 4, with 11 bases in between. The CDR3 covers 13 residues. CDR3 sequence reads: CASSPRGADTQYF. CDR3 coding DNA: TGTGCCAGCAGCCCCAGGGGAGCAGATACGCAGTATTTT.

V and J are TRBV9 and TRBJ2-7; D gene uncertain. CDR1 and CDR2 (germline): SGDLS, YYNGEE. The CDR3 is 15 residues long. V was clipped by 4 bases and J by 0 bases, with 14 bases between them. CDR3 sequence: CASSHRSESSYEQYF. The CDR3 DNA reads as TGTGCCAGCAGCCATAGGAGCGAGAGCTCCTACGAGCAGTACTTC.

This chain connects TRBV4-1 to TRBJ2-7; TRBD1 agrees at 8 bases. V shed 2 bases and J 4 bases; nucleotides not matched to a gene: 10. The germline gives CDR1 MGHRA, CDR2 YSYEKL. This CDR3 comprises 16 residues. This CDR3 reads CASSQPYRTGLYEQYF. CDR3 sequence (DNA): TGCGCCAGCAGCCAACCCTATAGGACAGGGTTGTACGAGCAGTACTTC.

The genes are TRBV7-2 and TRBJ2-5, with 15 bases aligning to TRBD2. With 5 bases clipped from V and 4 bases from J, the junction kept 2 bases outside the gene matches. The CDR3 covers 15 residues. In germline, CDR1 is SGHTA, CDR2 FQGNSA. The CDR3 region is CASSKGLAGGETQYF. The CDR3 DNA reads as TGTGCCAGCAGCAAGGGACTAGCGGGAGGAGAGACCCAGTACTTC. The full variable domain, its missing parts supplied by reference TRBV7-2 and TRBJ2-5, is GAGVSQSPSNKVTEKGKDVELRCDPISGHTALYWYRQSLGQGLEFLIYFQGNSAPDKSGLPSDRFSAERTGGSVSTLTIQRTQQEDSAVYLCASSKGLAGGETQYFGPGTRLLVL.